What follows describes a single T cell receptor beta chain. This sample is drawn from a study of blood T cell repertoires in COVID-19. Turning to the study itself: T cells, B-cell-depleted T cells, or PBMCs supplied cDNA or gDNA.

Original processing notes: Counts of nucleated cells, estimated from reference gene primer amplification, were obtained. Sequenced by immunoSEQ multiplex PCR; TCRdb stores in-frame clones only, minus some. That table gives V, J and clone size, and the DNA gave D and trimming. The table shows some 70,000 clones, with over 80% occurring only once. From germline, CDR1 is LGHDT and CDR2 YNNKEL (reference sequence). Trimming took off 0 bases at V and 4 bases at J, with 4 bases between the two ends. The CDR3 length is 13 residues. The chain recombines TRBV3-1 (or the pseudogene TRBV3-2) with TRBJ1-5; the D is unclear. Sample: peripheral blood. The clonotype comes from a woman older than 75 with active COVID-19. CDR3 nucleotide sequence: TGTGCCAGCAGCCAAGATAATAATCAGCCCCAGCATTTT. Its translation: CASSQDNNQPQHF.